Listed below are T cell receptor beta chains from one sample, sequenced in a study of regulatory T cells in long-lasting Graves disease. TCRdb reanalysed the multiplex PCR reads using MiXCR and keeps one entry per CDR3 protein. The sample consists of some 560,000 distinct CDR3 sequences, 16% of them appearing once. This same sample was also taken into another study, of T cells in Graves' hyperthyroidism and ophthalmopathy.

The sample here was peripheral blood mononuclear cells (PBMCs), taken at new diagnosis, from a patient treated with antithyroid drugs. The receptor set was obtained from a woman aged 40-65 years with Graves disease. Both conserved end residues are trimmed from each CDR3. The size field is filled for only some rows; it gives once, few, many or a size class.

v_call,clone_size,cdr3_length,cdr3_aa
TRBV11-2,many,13,ASSWGTGGSYGYT
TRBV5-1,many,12,ASSFASLNTEAF
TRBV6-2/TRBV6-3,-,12,ASREGLAMGPQY
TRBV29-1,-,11,SASIVSGNTIY
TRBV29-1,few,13,SVETGTSYSYEQY
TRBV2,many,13,ASDIWGSGSYEQY
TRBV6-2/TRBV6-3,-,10,ATQQITDTQY
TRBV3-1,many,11,ASSQGTIYGYT
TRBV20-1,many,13,SARDLELGGNEQF
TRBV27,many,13,ASVYETEPNYGYT
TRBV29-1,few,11,SVANRADEKLF
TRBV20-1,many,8,SARYNEQF
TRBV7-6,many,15,ASSLGEEGMGRTEAF
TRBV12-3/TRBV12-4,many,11,ASSNRVNQPQH
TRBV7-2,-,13,ASSPGTGFGNTIY
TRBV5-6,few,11,ASSSTGLDEAF
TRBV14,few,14,ASSQDPGAAGNTIY
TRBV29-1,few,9,SVGVNQPQH
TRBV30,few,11,AWNGVANYGYT
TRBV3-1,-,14,ASSHGRRISGNTIY
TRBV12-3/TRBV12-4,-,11,ANRYRGAGELF
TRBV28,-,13,ASSFGPGSNQPQH
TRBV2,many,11,ASRVGGGETQY
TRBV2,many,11,ASTQRVSRGLF
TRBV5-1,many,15,ASSPGGGMTYDTEAF
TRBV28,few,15,ASSKPGPPPSNYGYT
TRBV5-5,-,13,ASSLAAGAAEEQY
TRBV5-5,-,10,ASSPEGAEQY
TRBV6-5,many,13,ASSSTGTGGSPLH
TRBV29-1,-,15,SVEDPAGGSVNYGYT
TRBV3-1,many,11,ASSQGQGAGYT
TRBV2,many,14,ASGLGGPATNYGYT
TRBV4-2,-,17,ASSQEGLRAGGITDTQY
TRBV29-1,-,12,SVETGPFNYGYT
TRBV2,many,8,ASSGGTQY
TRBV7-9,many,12,ASSLATSTDTQY
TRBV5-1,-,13,ASSVARGKNTEAF
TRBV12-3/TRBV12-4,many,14,ASRGGGGRTTYEQY
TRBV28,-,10,ASSSFPYEQY
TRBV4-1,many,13,ASSATGLEDTEAF
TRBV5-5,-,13,ASSLVGLSTDTQY
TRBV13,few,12,ASSSGTTMYEQY
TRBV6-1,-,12,ASSSIIYGTEAF
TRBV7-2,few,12,ASRVGLAGDEQF
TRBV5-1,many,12,ASSLQGVGEKLF
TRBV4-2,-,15,ASSQEPPGTGGQPQH
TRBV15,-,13,ATNSRRGLSETQY
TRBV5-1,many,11,ASSLGQYQPQH
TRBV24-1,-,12,ATSDFDLNYGYT
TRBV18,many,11,ASSPGHIDEQY
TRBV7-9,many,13,ASSPDRVGYNEQF
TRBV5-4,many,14,ASSAGGTFSQETQY
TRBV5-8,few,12,ASSLEADFYGYT
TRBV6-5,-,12,ASSFTRDRGEQF
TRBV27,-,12,ASAKIYRDTEAF